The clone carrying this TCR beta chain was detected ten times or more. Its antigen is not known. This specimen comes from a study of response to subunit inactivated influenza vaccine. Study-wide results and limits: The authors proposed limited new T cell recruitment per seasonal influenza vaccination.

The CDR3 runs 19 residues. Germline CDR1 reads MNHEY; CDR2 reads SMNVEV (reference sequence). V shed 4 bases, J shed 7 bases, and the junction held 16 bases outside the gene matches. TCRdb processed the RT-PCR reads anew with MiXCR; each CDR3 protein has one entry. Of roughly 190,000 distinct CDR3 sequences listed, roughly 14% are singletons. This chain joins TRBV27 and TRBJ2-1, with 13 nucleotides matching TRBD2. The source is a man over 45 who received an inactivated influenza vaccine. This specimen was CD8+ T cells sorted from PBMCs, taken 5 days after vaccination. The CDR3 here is CASSSGLAGESMMSNEQFF. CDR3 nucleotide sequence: TGTGCCAGCAGTTCCGGACTAGCGGGAGAGTCGATGATGAGTAATGAGCAGTTCTTC.